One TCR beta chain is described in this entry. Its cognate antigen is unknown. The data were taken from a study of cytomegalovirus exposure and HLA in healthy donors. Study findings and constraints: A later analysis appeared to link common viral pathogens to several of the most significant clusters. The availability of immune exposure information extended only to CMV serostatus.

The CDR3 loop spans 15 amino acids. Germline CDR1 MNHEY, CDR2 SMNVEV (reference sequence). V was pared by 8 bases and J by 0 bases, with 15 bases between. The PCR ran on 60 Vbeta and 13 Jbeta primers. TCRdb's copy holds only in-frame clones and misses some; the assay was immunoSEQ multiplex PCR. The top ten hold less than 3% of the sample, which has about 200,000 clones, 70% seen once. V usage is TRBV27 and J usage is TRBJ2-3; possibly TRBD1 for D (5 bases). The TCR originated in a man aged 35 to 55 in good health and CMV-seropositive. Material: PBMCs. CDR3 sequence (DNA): TGTGCCAGCCTAAGGTGGGGCCAGAGCACAGATACGCAGTATTTT. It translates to CASLRWGQSTDTQYF.